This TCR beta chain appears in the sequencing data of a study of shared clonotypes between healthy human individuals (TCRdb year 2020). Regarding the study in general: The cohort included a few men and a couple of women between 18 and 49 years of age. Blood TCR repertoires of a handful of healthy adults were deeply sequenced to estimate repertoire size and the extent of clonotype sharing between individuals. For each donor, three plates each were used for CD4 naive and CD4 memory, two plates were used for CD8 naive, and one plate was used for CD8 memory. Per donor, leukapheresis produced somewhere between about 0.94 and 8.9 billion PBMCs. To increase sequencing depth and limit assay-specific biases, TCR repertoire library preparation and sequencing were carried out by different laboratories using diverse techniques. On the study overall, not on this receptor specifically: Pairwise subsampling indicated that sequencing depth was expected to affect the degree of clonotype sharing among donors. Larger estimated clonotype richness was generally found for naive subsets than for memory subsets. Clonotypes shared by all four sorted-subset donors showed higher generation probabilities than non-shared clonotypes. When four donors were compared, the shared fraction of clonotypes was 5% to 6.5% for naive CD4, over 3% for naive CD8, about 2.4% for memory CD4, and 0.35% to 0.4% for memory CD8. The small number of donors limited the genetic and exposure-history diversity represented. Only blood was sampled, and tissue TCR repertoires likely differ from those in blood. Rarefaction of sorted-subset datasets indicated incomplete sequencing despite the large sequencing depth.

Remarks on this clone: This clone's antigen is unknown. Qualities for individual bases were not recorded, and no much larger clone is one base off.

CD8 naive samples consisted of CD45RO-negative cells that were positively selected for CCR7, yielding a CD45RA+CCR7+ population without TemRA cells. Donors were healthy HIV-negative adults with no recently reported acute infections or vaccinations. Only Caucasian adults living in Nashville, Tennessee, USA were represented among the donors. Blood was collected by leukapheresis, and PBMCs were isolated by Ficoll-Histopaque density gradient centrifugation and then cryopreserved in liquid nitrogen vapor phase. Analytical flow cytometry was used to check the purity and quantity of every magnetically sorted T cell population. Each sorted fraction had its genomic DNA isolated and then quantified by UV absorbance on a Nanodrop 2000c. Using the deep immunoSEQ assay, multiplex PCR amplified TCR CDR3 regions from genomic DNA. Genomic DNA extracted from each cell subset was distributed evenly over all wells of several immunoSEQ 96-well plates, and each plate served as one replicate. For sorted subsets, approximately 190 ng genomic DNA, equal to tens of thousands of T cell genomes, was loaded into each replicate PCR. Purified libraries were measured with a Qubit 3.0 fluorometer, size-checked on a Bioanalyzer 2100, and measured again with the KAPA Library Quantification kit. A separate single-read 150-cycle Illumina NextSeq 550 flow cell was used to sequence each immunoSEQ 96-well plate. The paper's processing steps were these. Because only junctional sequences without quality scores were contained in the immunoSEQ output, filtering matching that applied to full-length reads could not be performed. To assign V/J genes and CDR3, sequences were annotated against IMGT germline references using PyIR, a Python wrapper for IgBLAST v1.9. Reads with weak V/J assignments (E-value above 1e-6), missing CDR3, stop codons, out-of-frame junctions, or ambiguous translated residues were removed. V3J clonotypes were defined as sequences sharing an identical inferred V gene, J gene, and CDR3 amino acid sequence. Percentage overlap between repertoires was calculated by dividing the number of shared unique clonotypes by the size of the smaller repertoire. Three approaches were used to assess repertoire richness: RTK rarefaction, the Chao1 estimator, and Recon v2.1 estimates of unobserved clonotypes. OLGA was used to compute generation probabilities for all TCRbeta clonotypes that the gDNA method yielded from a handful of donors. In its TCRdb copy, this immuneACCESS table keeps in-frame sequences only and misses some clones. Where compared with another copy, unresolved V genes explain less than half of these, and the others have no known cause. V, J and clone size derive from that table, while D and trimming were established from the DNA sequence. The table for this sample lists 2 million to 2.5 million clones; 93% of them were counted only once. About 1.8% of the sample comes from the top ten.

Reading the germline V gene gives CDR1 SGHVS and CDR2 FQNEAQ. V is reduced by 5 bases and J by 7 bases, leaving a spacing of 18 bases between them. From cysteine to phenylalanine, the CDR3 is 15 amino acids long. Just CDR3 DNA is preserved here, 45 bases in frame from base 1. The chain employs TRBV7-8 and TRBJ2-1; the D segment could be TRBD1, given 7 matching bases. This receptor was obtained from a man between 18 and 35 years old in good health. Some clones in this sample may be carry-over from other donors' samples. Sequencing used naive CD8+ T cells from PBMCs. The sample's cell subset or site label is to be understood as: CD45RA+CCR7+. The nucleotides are TGTGCCAGCAGCACGCGGGACAGAAGTTTTAATGAGCAGTTCTTC. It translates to CASSTRDRSFNEQFF.